This TCR beta chain derives from a study of metastatic and nonmetastatic thyroid tumors. Trimming took off 1 base at V and 5 bases at J, with 7 bases between the two ends. CDR1 is SGDLS, CDR2 YYNGEE, per germline. The CDR3 totals 14 residues. This clone was seen repeatedly, ten times or more. Under the authors' procedure: Building a distant-metastasis classifier for papillary thyroid cancer drew on CDR3 differences across clinicopathological groups. Using MiXCR, TCRdb re-called clones from the PCR reads. It is TCRdb's table, rather than the study itself, that gives the V and J calls and clone size. The table records 20,000 to 25,000 clones, approximately 25% of them present only once. None of the patients had undergone any treatment ahead of thyroid surgery.

The sequence derives from a female donor with papillary thyroid cancer or a benign thyroid nodule (not recorded which). Some clones in this sample may be carry-over from other donors' samples. Sequencing was performed on tumor tissue. V is TRBV9 and J is TRBJ1-6; D gene ambiguous. The CDR3 DNA is TGTGCCAGCAGCGTAAGCGGGGATAATTCACCCCTCCACTTT. This sequence encodes CASSVSGDNSPLHF.